This T cell receptor (beta chain) appears in the sequencing data of a study of blood T cell repertoires in COVID-19 (dated by TCRdb to between 2020 and 2021). About the investigation overall: Samples covering the acute and convalescent phases of COVID-19 were provided by collaborators in the United States, Italy and Spain. The prospective study material was composed of cDNA or gDNA derived from T cells, B-cell-depleted T cells, or PBMCs. The dataset comprised deeply sampled blood TCRbeta repertoires from subjects exposed to, actively infected with, or recovered from COVID-19. The repertoires were released in a freely available public database meant as a resource for research on the immune response to SARS-CoV-2. The samples were drawn from two sources: the first 160 participants of the ongoing ImmuneRACE study, and fewer than 1,500 subjects contributed by 6 global collaborators. A de-identified subject ID, COVID-19 status, age in years and sex were almost always included in the sample metadata. HLA class I and class II types, where available, came from metadata supplied by the sample provider rather than from assay-based typing. The paper's findings and limits, for the study overall: Clinical and demographic metadata were provided uncurated, with the amount varying by source and participant.

CDR1 and CDR2 (MDHEN, SYDVKM) derive from the germline V gene. The CDR3 runs 15 amino acids, cysteine and phenylalanine included. Only the CDR3 part of the read is kept: 45 bases, read in frame from the first base. The germline ends are 13 bases apart after V is trimmed by 3 bases and J by 4 bases. The immunoSEQ Assay, a bias-controlled multiplex PCR, was used to amplify TCRbeta CDR3 regions from genomic DNA. Processing in the source paper ran as follows. Nucleated cell counts per sample were estimated from amplification of reference gene primers within the assay. To quantify the absolute abundance of each unique TCRbeta CDR3 rearrangement, sequence reads were collapsed and filtered. For each sample, productive Simpson clonality was calculated as the square root of Simpson's diversity index over productive rearrangements. Imported from immuneACCESS, the table was reduced by TCRdb to in-frame sequences with V and J called. These copies leave out some clones; in studies compared against another copy, an unresolved V gene accounts for under half, and the cause of the remainder is not known. V, J and clone size were drawn from that table, and D and trimming were deduced from the DNA. This sample lists some 45,000 clones; roughly nine tenths were detected once. The ten largest clonotypes hold under 9.5% of the sample.

Each collaborating institution followed its own protocols to collect whole blood in K2EDTA tubes. For TCRbeta analysis, collaborators shipped samples in one of three forms: frozen whole blood, isolated PBMCs, or DNA extracted from either of those sample types. This clone was seen once. The clone's antigen remains unknown. Base qualities are not at hand, and no much larger clone is one base apart. The sequence came from a man aged 50 or older with active COVID-19. The sample comprised peripheral blood. The sequence is built from TRBV28 and TRBJ1-3, and perhaps TRBD1 as D gene, on 6 matching bases. The nucleotide sequence is given as TGTGCCAGCAGTTTTCGCAGGGGTGTAGGAAACACCATATATTTT. It translates to CASSFRRGVGNTIYF. With the portions outside the CDR3 filled from the reference TRBV28 and TRBJ1-3 genes, the complete variable region becomes DVKVTQSSRYLVKRTGEKVFLECVQDMDHENMFWYRQDPGLGLRLIYFSYDVKMKEKGDIPEGYSVSREKKERFSLILESASTNQTSMYLCASSFRRGVGNTIYFGEGSWLTVV.